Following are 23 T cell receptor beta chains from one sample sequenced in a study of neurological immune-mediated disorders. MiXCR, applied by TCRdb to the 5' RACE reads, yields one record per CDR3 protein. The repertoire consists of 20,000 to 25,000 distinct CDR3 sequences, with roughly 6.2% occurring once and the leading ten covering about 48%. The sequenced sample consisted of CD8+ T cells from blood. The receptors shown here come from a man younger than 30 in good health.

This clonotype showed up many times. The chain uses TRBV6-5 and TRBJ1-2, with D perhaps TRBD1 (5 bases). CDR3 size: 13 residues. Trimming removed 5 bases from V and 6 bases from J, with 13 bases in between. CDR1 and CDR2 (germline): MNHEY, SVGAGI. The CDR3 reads CASSAWGRHGYTF. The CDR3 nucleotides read TGTGCCAGCAGTGCATGGGGACGGCATGGCTACACCTTC.

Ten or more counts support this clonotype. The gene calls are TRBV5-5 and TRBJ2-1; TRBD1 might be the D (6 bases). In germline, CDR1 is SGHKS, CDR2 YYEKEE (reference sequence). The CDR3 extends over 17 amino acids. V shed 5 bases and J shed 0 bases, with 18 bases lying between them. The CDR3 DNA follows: TGTGCCAGCAGTCCTCCGACCGGGACACGCTCCTACAATGAGCAGTTCTTC. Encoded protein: CASSPPTGTRSYNEQFF.

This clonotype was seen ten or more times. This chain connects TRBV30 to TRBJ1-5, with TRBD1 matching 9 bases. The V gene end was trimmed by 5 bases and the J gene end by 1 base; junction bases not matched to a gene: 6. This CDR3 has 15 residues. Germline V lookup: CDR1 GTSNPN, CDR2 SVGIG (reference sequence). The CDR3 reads CAWARGQGSNQPQHF. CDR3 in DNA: TGTGCCTGGGCCCGTGGACAGGGGAGCAATCAGCCCCAGCATTTT.

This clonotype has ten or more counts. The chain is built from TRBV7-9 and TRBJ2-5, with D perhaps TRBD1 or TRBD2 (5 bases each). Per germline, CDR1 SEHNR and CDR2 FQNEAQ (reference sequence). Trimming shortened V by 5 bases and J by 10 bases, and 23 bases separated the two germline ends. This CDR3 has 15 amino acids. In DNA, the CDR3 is TGTGCCAGCAGCCTAACAGGACCGGGGCGGGCTATCCAGTACTTC. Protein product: CASSLTGPGRAIQYF.

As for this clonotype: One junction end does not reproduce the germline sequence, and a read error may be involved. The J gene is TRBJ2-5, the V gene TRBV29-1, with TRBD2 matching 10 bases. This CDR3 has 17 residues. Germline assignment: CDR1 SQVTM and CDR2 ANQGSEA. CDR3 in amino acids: CSVVFQLAGTIQETQYF. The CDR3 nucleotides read TGCAGCGTTGTTTTTCAACTAGCGGGAACCATCCAAGAGACCCAGTACTTT. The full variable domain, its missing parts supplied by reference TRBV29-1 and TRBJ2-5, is SAVISQKPSRDICQRGTSLTIQCQVDSQVTMMFWYRQQPGQSLTLIATANQGSEATYESGFVIDKFPISRPNLTFSTLTVSNMSPEDSSIYLCSVVFQLAGTIQETQYFGPGTRLLVL.

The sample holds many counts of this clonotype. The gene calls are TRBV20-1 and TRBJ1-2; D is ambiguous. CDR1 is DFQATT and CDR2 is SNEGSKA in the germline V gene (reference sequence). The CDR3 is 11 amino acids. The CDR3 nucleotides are TGCAGCGTTGAGGGTGTAGGGGGCTACACCTTC. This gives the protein CSVEGVGGYTF.

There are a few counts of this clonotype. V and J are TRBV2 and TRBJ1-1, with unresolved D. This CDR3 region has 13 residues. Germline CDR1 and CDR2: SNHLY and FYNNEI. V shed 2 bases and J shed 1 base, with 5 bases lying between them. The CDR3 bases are TGTGCCAGCAGTGAAACGTGGAACACTGAAGCTTTCTTT. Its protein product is CASSETWNTEAFF. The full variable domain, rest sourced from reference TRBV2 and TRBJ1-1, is EPEVTQTPSHQVTQMGQEVILRCVPISNHLYFYWYRQILGQKVEFLVSFYNNEISEKSEIFDDQFSVERPDGSNFTLKIRSTKLEDSAMYFCASSETWNTEAFFGQGTRLTVV.

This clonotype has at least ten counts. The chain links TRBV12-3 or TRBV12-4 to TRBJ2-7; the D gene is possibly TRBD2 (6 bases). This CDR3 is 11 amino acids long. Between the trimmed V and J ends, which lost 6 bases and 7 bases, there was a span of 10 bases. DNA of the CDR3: TGTGCCAGCAGCAGGGACTGGGAGCAGTACTTC. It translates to CASSRDWEQYF.

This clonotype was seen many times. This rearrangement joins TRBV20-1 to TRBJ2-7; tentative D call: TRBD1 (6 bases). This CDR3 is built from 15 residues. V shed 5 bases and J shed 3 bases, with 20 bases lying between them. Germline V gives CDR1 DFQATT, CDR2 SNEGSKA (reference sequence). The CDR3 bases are TGCAGTGCTGAGGGGCAGGGGAATACAAACTACGAGCAGTACTTC. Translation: CSAEGQGNTNYEQYF.

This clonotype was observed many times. The CDR3 DNA sequence: TGTGCCAGCAGTTTTGTCGGTAGCGGGGGGCCCCACGAGCAGTACTTC. Its translation: CASSFVGSGGPHEQYF. This chain connects TRBV27 to TRBJ2-7, with 10 positions matching TRBD2. This CDR3 is 16 amino acids long. V gave up 3 bases and J gave up 5 bases; unmatched junction bases: 10. CDR1 MNHEY and CDR2 SMNVEV come from the germline V gene (reference sequence).

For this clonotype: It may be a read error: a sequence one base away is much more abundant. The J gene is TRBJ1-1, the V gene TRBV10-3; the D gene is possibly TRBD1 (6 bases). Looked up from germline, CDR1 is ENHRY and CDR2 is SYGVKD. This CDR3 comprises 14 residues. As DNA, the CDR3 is TGTGCCATCAGCCGGGGGCAAACGAACACTGAAGCTTTATTT. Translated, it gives CAISRGQTNTEALF.

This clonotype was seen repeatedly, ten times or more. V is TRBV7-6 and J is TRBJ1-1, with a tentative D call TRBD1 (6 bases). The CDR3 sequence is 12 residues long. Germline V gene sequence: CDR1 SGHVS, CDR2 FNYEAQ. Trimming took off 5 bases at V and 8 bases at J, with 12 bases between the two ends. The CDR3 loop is CASSPVQGEAFF. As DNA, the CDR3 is TGTGCCAGCAGCCCCGTCCAGGGGGAAGCTTTCTTT.

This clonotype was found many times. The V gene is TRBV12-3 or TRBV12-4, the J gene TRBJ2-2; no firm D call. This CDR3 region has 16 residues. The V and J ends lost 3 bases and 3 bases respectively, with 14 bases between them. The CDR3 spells CASSFSVSLDTGELFF. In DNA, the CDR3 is TGTGCCAGCAGTTTCTCGGTGTCCCTCGACACCGGGGAGCTGTTTTTT.

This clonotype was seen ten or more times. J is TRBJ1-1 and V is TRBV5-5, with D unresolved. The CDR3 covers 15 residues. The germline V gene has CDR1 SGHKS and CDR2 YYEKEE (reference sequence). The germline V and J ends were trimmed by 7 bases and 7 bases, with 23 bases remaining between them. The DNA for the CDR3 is TGTGCCAGCTCAGCCCTCAGTCTAAAGCTTCATGAAGCTTTCTTT. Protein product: CASSALSLKLHEAFF. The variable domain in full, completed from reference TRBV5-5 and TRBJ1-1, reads DAGVTQSPTHLIKTRGQQVTLRCSPISGHKSVSWYQQVLGQGPQFIFQYYEKEERGRGNFPDRFSARQFPNYSSELNVNALLLGDSALYLCASSALSLKLHEAFFGQGTRLTVV.

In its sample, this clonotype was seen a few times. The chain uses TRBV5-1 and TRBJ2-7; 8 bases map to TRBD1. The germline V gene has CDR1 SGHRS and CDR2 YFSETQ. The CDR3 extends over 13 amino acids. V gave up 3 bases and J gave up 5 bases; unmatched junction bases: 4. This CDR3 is CASSWNRGDEQYF. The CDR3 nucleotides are TGCGCCAGCAGCTGGAACAGGGGGGACGAGCAGTACTTC.

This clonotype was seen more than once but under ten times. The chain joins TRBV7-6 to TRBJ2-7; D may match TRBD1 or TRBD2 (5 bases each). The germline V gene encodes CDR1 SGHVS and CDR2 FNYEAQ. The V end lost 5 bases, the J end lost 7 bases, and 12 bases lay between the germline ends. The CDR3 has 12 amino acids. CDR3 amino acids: CASSAMRGEQYF. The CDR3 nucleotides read TGTGCCAGCAGCGCGATGAGGGGAGAGCAGTACTTC.

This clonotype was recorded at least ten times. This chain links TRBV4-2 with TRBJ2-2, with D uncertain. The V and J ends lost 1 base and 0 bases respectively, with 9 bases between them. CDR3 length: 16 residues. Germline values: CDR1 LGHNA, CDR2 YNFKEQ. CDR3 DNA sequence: TGTGCCAGCAGCCAAGCTGTCGCAACGAACACCGGGGAGCTGTTTTTT. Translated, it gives CASSQAVATNTGELFF.

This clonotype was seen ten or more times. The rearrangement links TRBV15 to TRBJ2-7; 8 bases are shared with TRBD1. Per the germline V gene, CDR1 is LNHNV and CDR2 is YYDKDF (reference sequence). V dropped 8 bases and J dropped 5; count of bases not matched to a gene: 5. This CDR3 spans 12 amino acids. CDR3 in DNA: TGTGCCACCGGACAGGGAAGGAACGAGCAGTACTTC. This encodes CATGQGRNEQYF.

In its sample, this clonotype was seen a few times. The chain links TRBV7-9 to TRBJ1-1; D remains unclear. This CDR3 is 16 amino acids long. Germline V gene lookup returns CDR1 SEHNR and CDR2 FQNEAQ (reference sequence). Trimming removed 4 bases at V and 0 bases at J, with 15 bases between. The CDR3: CASSSEQDGMNTEAFF. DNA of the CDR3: TGTGCCAGCAGCTCAGAGCAGGATGGGATGAACACTGAAGCTTTCTTT.

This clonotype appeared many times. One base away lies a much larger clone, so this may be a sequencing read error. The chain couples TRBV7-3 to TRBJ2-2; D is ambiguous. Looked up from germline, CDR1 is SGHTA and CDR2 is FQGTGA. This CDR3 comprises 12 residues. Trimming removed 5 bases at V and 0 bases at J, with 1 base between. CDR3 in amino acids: CASSPNTGELFF. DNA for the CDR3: TGTGCCAGCAGCCCGAACACCGGGGAGCTGTTTTTT.

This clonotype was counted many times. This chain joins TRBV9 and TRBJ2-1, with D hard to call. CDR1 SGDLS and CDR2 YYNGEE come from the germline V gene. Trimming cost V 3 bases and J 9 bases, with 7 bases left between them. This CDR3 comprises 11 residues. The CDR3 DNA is TGTGCCAGCAGCGGACTTGGTGAGCAGTTCTTC. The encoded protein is CASSGLGEQFF.

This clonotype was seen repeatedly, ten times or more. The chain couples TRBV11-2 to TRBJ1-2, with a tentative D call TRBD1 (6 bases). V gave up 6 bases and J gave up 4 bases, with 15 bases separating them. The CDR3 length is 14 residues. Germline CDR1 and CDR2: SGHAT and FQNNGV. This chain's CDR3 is CASSSGTNLYGYTF. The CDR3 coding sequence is TGTGCCAGCAGTTCCGGGACAAACCTCTATGGCTACACCTTC.

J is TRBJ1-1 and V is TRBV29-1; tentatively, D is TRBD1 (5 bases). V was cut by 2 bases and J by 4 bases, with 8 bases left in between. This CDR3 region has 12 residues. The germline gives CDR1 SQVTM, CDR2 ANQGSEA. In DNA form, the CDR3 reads TGCAGCGTTGAAACCGGGGGCACTGAAGCTTTCTTT. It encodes CSVETGGTEAFF.